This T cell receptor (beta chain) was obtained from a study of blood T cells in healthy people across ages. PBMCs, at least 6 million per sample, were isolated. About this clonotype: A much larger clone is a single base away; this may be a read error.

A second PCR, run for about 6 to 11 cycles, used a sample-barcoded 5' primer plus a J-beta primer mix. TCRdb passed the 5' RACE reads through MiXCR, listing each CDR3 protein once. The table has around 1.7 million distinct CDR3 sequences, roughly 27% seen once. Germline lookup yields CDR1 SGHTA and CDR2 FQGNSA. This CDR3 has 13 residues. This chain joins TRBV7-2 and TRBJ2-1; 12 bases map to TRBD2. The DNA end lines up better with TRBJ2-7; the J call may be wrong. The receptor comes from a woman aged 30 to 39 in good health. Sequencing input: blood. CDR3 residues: CASASGRGNEQYF. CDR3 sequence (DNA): TGTGCCAGCGCTAGCGGGAGGGGCAATGAGCAGTACTTC.